This T cell receptor (beta chain) originates from a study of regulatory T cells in long-lasting Graves disease. This clonotype was found many times. CDR3 regions were amplified by Arm-PCR using iRepertoire HTBI primers to build TCR beta libraries. TCRdb fed the multiplex PCR reads into MiXCR, producing one record per CDR3 protein. The data show hundreds of thousands of distinct CDR3 sequences, with around 15% seen just once and 25% to 30% held by the top ten. Time point defined: newly diagnosed GD, antithyroid drugs for less than 3 months. Making the TCR library involved RNA that had been extracted from PBMCs. These sequences were also reported in another study, on T cells in Graves' hyperthyroidism and ophthalmopathy. That paper adds: Also found in blood were most expanded thyroid clonotypes above 0.001.

Sequencing used peripheral blood mononuclear cells (PBMCs), obtained at new diagnosis, from a patient treated with antithyroid drugs. The source of this sequence is a middle-aged man with Graves disease.

The CDR3 nucleotides read TGTGCCAGCAGCCAAGAGCAGGGCTCCTACGAGCAGTACTTC. It is translated as CASSQEQGSYEQYF. The rearrangement links TRBV3-1 to TRBJ2-7; maybe TRBD1 (5 bases). The CDR3 extends over 14 amino acids. Germline V gene sequence: CDR1 LGHDT, CDR2 YNNKEL (reference sequence). The V end was cut by 0 bases, the J end by 0 bases, with 6 bases between.